A selection of T cell receptor beta chains follows, all from one sample in a study of beta chain features in type 1 diabetes. The assay was immunoSEQ multiplex PCR, and TCRdb's table has in-frame clones only and misses some. The sample has a few hundred thousand clones, 8% to 10% seen once. The specimen was central memory CD4+ T cells from blood. These receptors were collected from a man between 25 and 39 years old with type 1 diabetes. Each CDR3 is given without its conserved first and last residue. Each record gives: V gene, CDR3 protein.

TRBV10-3 | AISEEGTGYTDTQY
TRBV18 | ASSPPLESNSGANVLT
TRBV4-3 | ASSRRGLEGKTEAF
TRBV28 | ASSLTSTEAF
TRBV18 | ASSPSMGQGTNTEAF
TRBV15 | ATRGDVRGGETQY
TRBV7-8 | ASSTGSLYEQY
TRBV6-6 | ASTDARELF
TRBV2 | ASSGASHEQY
TRBV25-1 | ASLRTGSGYT
TRBV4-1 | ASSQEGMINYGYT
TRBV4-2 | ASSQQLLSSGAEAF
TRBV10-3 | AISAGPEQF
TRBV9 | ASSGEGGELF
TRBV4-2 | ASSRDSPYEQY
TRBV30 | AWSLTTDTQY
TRBV11-1 | ASSLESGRYNEQF
TRBV5-6 | ASRSQQGSWGYT
TRBV6-5 | ASSLVQETQY
TRBV6-1 | ASSGSPRQRESYEQY
TRBV14 | ASSQGGMLRQGYT
TRBV6-5 | ASSYSTGHGNQPQH
TRBV5-6 | ASSFWGRGDQPQH
TRBV7-9 | ASSPGTSGRAGEQY
TRBV27 | ASRASGGVNEKLF
TRBV7-3 | ASSLENTGELF
TRBV27 | ASSLTRHREQY
TRBV10-3 | AITSGGYGNTIY
TRBV27 | ASSFSTTRENTGELF
TRBV1 | TSSQDRGEGFTGELF
TRBV14 | ASGTGGEGYT
TRBV6-1 | ASRKTGTGTGELF
TRBV6-5 | ASSDNRGTDTQY
TRBV6-4 | ASSDMRLAGVRETQY
TRBV6-6 | ASTFPGNYEQY
TRBV7-7 | ASNGGRGRRGNEQF
TRBV11-3 | ASSLGGEFAYNEQF
TRBV6-5 | ASSYDVGLADTQY
TRBV25-1 | ASSLTGLGTDTQY
TRBV5-1 | ASSLELAGVGELF
TRBV7-9 | ASSAGQNDGYT
TRBV29-1 | SATRAAGLAGGTYEQF
TRBV6-5 | ASSYSGQVSDEQY
TRBV28 | ASSFLERSYGYT
TRBV7-3 | ASSARGTTEAF
TRBV7-8 | ASSLAQPQY
TRBV10-3 | AIGGNREYGEQY
TRBV4-2 | ASSHAGLAGPLSTDTQY
TRBV7-9 | ASSLARDTQY
TRBV2 | ASSEGGLSYNEQF
TRBV6-5 | ASSPGQGRSYEQY
TRBV7-3 | ASLTAGYNEQF
TRBV15 | ATSISGRYGYT
TRBV18 | ASSPTLAVYEQY
TRBV7-6 | ASSRQATDTQY
TRBV7-2 | ASSIDRGDEQY
TRBV7-2 | ASSLGQGEEKLF
TRBV4-1 | ASSQDWAQSPVYEQY